The next 29 T cell receptor beta chains were all read from a single sample in a study of blood T cell repertoires in COVID-19. The data were produced by immunoSEQ multiplex PCR, yet TCRdb's version contains in-frame clones alone and is incomplete. The sample has 70,000 to 95,000 clones; more than 80% are singletons. The sample was peripheral blood. The source is a woman between 65 and 79 years old with acute or convalescent COVID-19.

This sequence joins TRBV6-4 and TRBJ2-7; TRBD1 agrees at 9 bases. CDR1 and CDR2 from the germline V gene are MRHNA and SNTAGT. The ends lost 0 bases at V and 6 bases at J; junction bases unmatched: 0. The CDR3 length is 13 residues. The CDR3 sequence: CASSDSDRGEQYF. For the CDR3, the DNA is TGTGCCAGCAGTGACTCGGACAGGGGCGAGCAGTACTTC.

J is TRBJ2-2 and V is TRBV5-1; TRBD1 is a possible D gene (6 bases). V was pared by 4 bases and J by 0 bases, with 10 bases between. CDR3 size: 15 residues. Germline assignment: CDR1 SGHRS and CDR2 YFSETQ. CDR3 residues: CASSLGHTNTGELFF. In nucleotides, the CDR3 is TGCGCCAGCAGCCTGGGACATACGAACACCGGGGAGCTGTTTTTT.

The chain links TRBV27 to TRBJ1-1; D unresolved. CDR1 is MNHEY, CDR2 SMNVEV, per germline (reference sequence). Trimming took off 3 bases at V and 5 bases at J, with 7 bases between the two ends. The CDR3 is 12 residues long. The CDR3 loop is CASSFPRTEAFF. CDR3 sequence (DNA): TGTGCCAGCAGTTTCCCTAGGACTGAAGCTTTCTTT.

The sample holds a few counts of this clone. This sequence joins TRBV2 and TRBJ2-5; possible D gene TRBD1, 6 bases. With 9 bases removed from V and 5 bases from J, the gap between germline ends came to 13 bases. Germline CDR1 is SNHLY and CDR2 is FYNNEI. The CDR3 consists of 12 residues. The CDR3 nucleotides read TGTGCCAGTCAAGGGGGTTGGGAGACCCAGTACTTC. Amino acid sequence: CASQGGWETQYF.

This CDR3 reads CASRSGTGDYGYTF. The CDR3 DNA follows: TGTGCCAGCAGGTCCGGGACAGGGGATTATGGCTACACCTTC. This sequence joins TRBV28 and TRBJ1-2; 10 bases match TRBD1. This CDR3 contains 14 residues. Germline CDR1 reads MDHEN; CDR2 reads SYDVKM. V shed 6 bases, J shed 5 bases, and the junction held 6 bases outside the gene matches.

This clone came up a few times. This chain joins TRBV7-9 and TRBJ1-4; possible D gene TRBD1, 5 bases. V was shortened by 5 bases and J by 6 bases, with 16 bases between the two germline ends. Germline CDR1 and CDR2: SEHNR and FQNEAQ (reference sequence). The CDR3 has 15 residues. The CDR3 sequence is CASSRTGGWDEKLFF. The CDR3 DNA follows: TGTGCCAGCAGCCGGACCGGGGGGTGGGATGAAAAACTGTTTTTT.

The rearrangement joins TRBV28 to TRBJ1-5; D is perhaps TRBD1 (5 bases). The CDR3 has 16 residues. V was trimmed by 8 bases and J by 0 bases, leaving 17 bases between them. Germline-derived CDR1 and CDR2 are MDHEN and SYDVKM. DNA for the CDR3: TGTGCCAGCCGTTCCCCCAGACAGAATAGCAATCAGCCCCAGCATTTT. It translates to CASRSPRQNSNQPQHF.

This chain connects TRBV5-6 to TRBJ1-3, with D possibly TRBD1 on 6 matching bases. From germline, CDR1 is SGHDT and CDR2 YYEEEE. V lost 1 base and J lost 4, with 9 bases in between. This CDR3 comprises 14 residues. The CDR3 protein is CASSLRGGGNTIYF. In nucleotides, the CDR3 is TGTGCCAGCAGCTTGCGGGGGGGCGGAAACACCATATATTTT.

The chain couples TRBV5-6 to TRBJ2-2, with D uncertain. CDR3 length equals 16 residues. The germline CDR1 and CDR2 sequences are SGHDT and YYEEEE. The V end was cut by 0 bases, the J end by 0 bases, with 9 bases between. As DNA, the CDR3 is TGTGCCAGCAGCTTGGATGTATTTTCGAACACCGGGGAGCTGTTTTTT. This sequence encodes CASSLDVFSNTGELFF.

This chain joins TRBV15 and TRBJ1-5; D ambiguous. V dropped 0 bases and J dropped 5 bases, with 14 bases sitting between them. Per germline, CDR1 LNHNV and CDR2 YYDKDF (reference sequence). The CDR3 sequence is 16 residues long. For the CDR3, the DNA is TGTGCCACCAGCAGAGATACCGGCAGGCCTTATCAGCCCCAGCATTTT. Translation gives CATSRDTGRPYQPQHF.

The J gene is TRBJ2-7, the V gene TRBV2; D uncertain. This CDR3 comprises 11 residues. Germline CDR1 and CDR2: SNHLY and FYNNEI. V was trimmed by 8 bases and J by 2 bases, leaving 7 bases between them. In DNA, the CDR3 is TGTGCCAGCCGTTTAACCTACGAGCAGTACTTC. Translating it yields CASRLTYEQYF.

The rearrangement uses TRBV28 and TRBJ1-1; possibly TRBD1 for D (5 bases). The CDR3 extends over 12 amino acids. In germline, CDR1 is MDHEN, CDR2 SYDVKM. The V end lost 6 bases, the J end lost 3 bases, and 8 bases lay between the germline ends. The CDR3 sequence is CASRQGDTEAFF. The CDR3 region has the DNA TGTGCCAGCAGGCAGGGTGACACTGAAGCTTTCTTT.

The rearrangement links TRBV5-1 to TRBJ2-1; tentative D call: TRBD2 (6 bases). Germline V gene sequence: CDR1 SGHRS, CDR2 YFSETQ. The CDR3 spans 15 residues. The V gene lost 0 bases and the J gene lost 7 bases, with 14 bases spanning the gap. The CDR3 DNA follows: TGCGCCAGCAGCTTGGTCCTCGGGAGATCGAATGAGCAGTTCTTC. Translating gives CASSLVLGRSNEQFF.

V usage is TRBV5-4 and J usage is TRBJ1-1; D unresolved. With 0 bases removed from V and 5 bases from J, the gap between germline ends came to 14 bases. Germline values: CDR1 SGHNT, CDR2 YYREEE (reference sequence). The CDR3 totals 15 residues. In DNA form, the CDR3 reads TGTGCCAGCAGCTTGGGGACCCGTGGGAGGACTGAAGCTTTCTTT. Protein: CASSLGTRGRTEAFF.

The V gene is TRBV7-2, the J gene TRBJ1-1; D is ambiguous. The germline gives CDR1 SGHTA, CDR2 FQGNSA. The CDR3 has 13 residues. V lost 4 bases to trimming and J lost 1 base, with 7 bases between them. This CDR3 is CASSWRANTEAFF. The CDR3 region has the DNA TGTGCCAGCAGCTGGCGGGCGAACACTGAAGCTTTCTTT.

J is TRBJ1-5 and V is TRBV11-2; 10 positions agree with TRBD1. Germline V gene sequence: CDR1 SGHAT, CDR2 FQNNGV. The CDR3 is 16 amino acids. With V trimmed by 0 bases and J by 9 bases, 8 bases remained unmatched. The CDR3 region has the DNA TGTGCCAGCAGCTTAGAAGGGACAGGGGCTGGTTGGCCCCAGCATTTT. It codes for CASSLEGTGAGWPQHF.

This clone is a singleton in its sample. The genes are TRBV19 and TRBJ2-4; perhaps TRBD2 as D (6 bases). Deletions cut 3 bases from V and 0 bases from J, with 9 bases between. This CDR3 is 15 amino acids long. Germline assignment: CDR1 LNHDA and CDR2 SQIVND (reference sequence). Here the CDR3 reads CASSMGGLAKNIQYF. The CDR3 nucleotides are TGTGCCAGTAGTATGGGGGGTCTAGCCAAAAACATTCAGTACTTC. Filled out from reference TRBV19 and TRBJ2-4, the complete variable domain reads DGGITQSPKYLFRKEGQNVTLSCEQNLNHDAMYWYRQDPGQGLRLIYYSQIVNDFQKGDIAEGYSVSREKKESFPLTVTSAQKNPTAFYLCASSMGGLAKNIQYFGAGTRLSVL.

This clone was found once. The V and J genes are TRBV10-3 and TRBJ2-1; 10 nucleotides line up with TRBD1. This CDR3 contains 15 residues. Trimming removed 5 bases from V and 2 bases from J; junction bases left unmatched: 3. Germline CDR1 and CDR2: ENHRY and SYGVKD. DNA of the CDR3: TGTGCCATCAGTAGGGACAGGGGAACCTACAATGAGCAGTTCTTC. Its translation is CAISRDRGTYNEQFF.

The chain has TRBV25-1 and TRBJ2-7, with 7 positions matching TRBD1. V lost 3 bases, J lost 6 bases, and 5 bases stayed unmatched. Germline lookup yields CDR1 MGHDK and CDR2 SYGVNS. The CDR3 runs to 13 residues. The CDR3 DNA follows: TGTGCCAGCAGTGACGACAGGGCCGGCGAGCAGTACTTC. It encodes CASSDDRAGEQYF.

The genes are TRBV7-9 and TRBJ1-2; TRBD1 aligns across 7 bases. The CDR3 has 14 residues. V shed 5 bases, J shed 4 bases, and the junction held 7 bases outside the gene matches. CDR1 is SEHNR and CDR2 is FQNEAQ in the germline V gene (reference sequence). The CDR3 region is CASSGPGTVYGYTF. The DNA for the CDR3 is TGTGCCAGCAGCGGACCCGGGACAGTCTATGGCTACACCTTC. The complete variable domain, with remaining parts taken from reference TRBV7-9 and TRBJ1-2, reads DTGVSQNPRHKITKRGQNVTFRCDPISEHNRLYWYRQTLGQGPEFLTYFQNEAQLEKSRLLSDRFSAERPKGSFSTLEIQRTEQGDSAMYLCASSGPGTVYGYTFGSGTRLTVV.

V and J are TRBV11-3 and TRBJ1-6; tentatively, D is TRBD1 (5 bases). Trimming pared 5 bases from V and 14 bases from J, leaving 22 bases between. There are 15 residues in the CDR3. Germline CDR1 and CDR2: SGHNT and YENEEA. CDR3 region: CASSHLQRQTSALHF. The CDR3 DNA is TGTGCCAGCAGCCACCTCCAACGACAGACTTCGGCCCTCCACTTT.

The chain has TRBV5-6 and TRBJ2-7; D gene unclear. Deletions cut 0 bases from V and 3 bases from J, with 10 bases between. Germline CDR1 SGHDT, CDR2 YYEEEE. The CDR3 has 14 residues. The CDR3, as DNA: TGTGCCAGCAGCTTGGACAGAACCTTCTACGAGCAGTACTTC. Its protein is CASSLDRTFYEQYF.

The chain couples TRBV14 to TRBJ1-1, with D uncertain. This CDR3 contains 16 residues. V lost 4 bases and J lost 0, with 15 bases in between. The germline gives CDR1 SGHDN, CDR2 FVKESK. The CDR3 DNA sequence: TGTGCCAGCAGCCCCTCCCGAGGACTGATGAACACTGAAGCTTTCTTT. Its protein product is CASSPSRGLMNTEAFF.

The V and J genes are TRBV10-3 and TRBJ2-7; D gene ambiguous. Germline assignment: CDR1 ENHRY and CDR2 SYGVKD. The CDR3 length is 15 residues. V was trimmed by 0 bases and J by 5 bases, leaving 14 bases between them. DNA for the CDR3: TGTGCCATCAGTGAGTCTGGGCCCCTAAAGAACGAGCAGTACTTC. It is translated as CAISESGPLKNEQYF.

The V call is TRBV28, the J call TRBJ1-1; D unclear. The V gene's germline CDR1 is MDHEN and CDR2 SYDVKM. The CDR3 sequence is 13 residues long. Trimming took off 8 bases at V and 2 bases at J, with 12 bases between the two ends. The CDR3 is CASRLLRNTEAFF. The CDR3, as DNA: TGTGCCAGCCGTCTTCTCAGAAACACTGAAGCTTTCTTT.

J is TRBJ2-3 and V is TRBV19; TRBD2 matches at 11 bases. CDR1 and CDR2 (germline): LNHDA, SQIVND (reference sequence). V dropped 2 bases and J dropped 2; count of bases not matched to a gene: 3. The CDR3 spans 16 residues. CDR3 sequence: CASSITSGSNTDTQYF. The CDR3 DNA reads as TGTGCCAGTAGTATAACTAGCGGGAGTAACACAGATACGCAGTATTTT.

The chain couples TRBV3-1 (or the pseudogene TRBV3-2) to TRBJ1-1; 10 nucleotides agree with TRBD1. Germline V gene lookup returns CDR1 LGHDT and CDR2 YNNKEL (reference sequence). V lost 4 bases to trimming and J lost 5 bases; unmatched junction nucleotides: 4. The CDR3 covers 14 residues. The CDR3 sequence: CASSLGQGGTEAFF. For the CDR3, the DNA is TGTGCCAGCAGCCTAGGACAGGGGGGGACTGAAGCTTTCTTT.

V and J are TRBV28 and TRBJ2-5, with TRBD2 as a possible D gene (7 bases). The germline gives CDR1 MDHEN, CDR2 SYDVKM. Deletions cut 2 bases from V and 4 bases from J, with 14 bases between. The CDR3 extends over 15 amino acids. CDR3 in amino acids: CASSLAGAGRETQYF. The CDR3 nucleotides are TGTGCCAGCAGTTTAGCGGGGGCAGGTAGAGAGACCCAGTACTTC.

The rearrangement joins TRBV19 to TRBJ1-5; D perhaps matches TRBD1 (6 bases). The CDR3 spans 15 residues. The germline gives CDR1 LNHDA, CDR2 SQIVND (reference sequence). V shed 4 bases and J shed 2 bases, with 12 bases lying between them. The CDR3 loop reads CASSRGPGGNQPQHF. The DNA of the CDR3 is TGTGCCAGTAGTAGGGGGCCGGGCGGCAATCAGCCCCAGCATTTT.